Below, one T cell receptor (beta chain) is given with its context. Its antigen is not identified. Time point specified: week 47, end of study. In the vaccine, a single dose held 300 ug of the mutant IDH1 20-mer peptide, along with topical imiquimod. The CDR3 has 13 amino acids. The V gene's germline CDR1 is SGHRS and CDR2 YFSETQ. V shed 3 bases, J shed 2 bases, and the junction held 2 bases outside the gene matches. The source of the sample is a study of a mutant IDH1 vaccine in newly diagnosed glioma. The method was immunoSEQ multiplex PCR; TCRdb's version includes in-frame clones alone and lacks a portion of them. The top ten clones hold over 4% of a sample with under 60,000 clones, approximately 80% of them seen once.

The sequence was collected from a woman aged 40 to 50 with glioma. Some clones in this sample may be carry-over from other donors' samples. The source material was PBMCs, sampled from a glioma patient whose treatment included an IDH1 peptide vaccine. The gene calls are TRBV5-1 and TRBJ2-7; 7 bases are a match to TRBD1. The CDR3 DNA reads as TGCGCCAGCAGCTCGGGACAGACCTACGAGCAGTACTTC. Translating it yields CASSSGQTYEQYF. The entire variable domain, with the rest obtained from reference TRBV5-1 and TRBJ2-7, is as follows: KAGVTQTPRYLIKTRGQQVTLSCSPISGHRSVSWYQQTPGQGLQFLFEYFSETQRNKGNFPGRFSGRQFSNSRSEMNVSTLELGDSALYLCASSSGQTYEQYFGPGTRLTVT.